The source of this T cell receptor (beta chain) is a study of radiation and T cells in renal cell carcinoma. Time point meaning: baseline pretreatment blood. Treatment denoted: 15 Gy SBRT to primary tumor, nephrectomy 4 weeks later. TCRdb's copy holds only in-frame clones and misses some; the assay was immunoSEQ multiplex PCR. The table includes approximately 140,000 clones, roughly 83% detected once. CDR1 LNHDA and CDR2 SQIVND come from the germline V gene (reference sequence). V was trimmed by 4 bases and J by 0 bases, leaving 7 bases between them. This CDR3 contains 14 residues. The sequences come from blood, collected from a patient whose treatment included radiotherapy and nephrectomy. The chain carries TRBV19 and TRBJ1-3; D not certain. The clonotype comes from a woman aged 45 to 65 with renal cell carcinoma. CDR3 nucleotide sequence: TGTGCCAGTAGTAAAGTATTCTCTGGAAACACCATATATTTT. Translation gives CASSKVFSGNTIYF.